This T cell receptor beta chain derives from a study of T cell changes during pregnancy in multiple sclerosis (dated by TCRdb to the late 2010s). General notes on the study: The study examined how the T cell repertoire changed over the course of pregnancy in women with multiple sclerosis.

Libraries were built with the immunoSEQ multiplex PCR assay. TCRdb took over this immuneACCESS table, retaining in-frame rearrangements with V and J assigned. Such tables are incomplete; in checked studies, under half of the missing clones stem from an unresolved V gene, and the remainder is unexplained. This sample lists tens of thousands of clones; 85% to 90% were detected once. Roughly 1.5% of the sample comes from the top ten. To note about this clone: Its specific antigen is unknown. No base quality values were provided; no much bigger clone lies one nucleotide off.

Trimming removed 6 bases from V and 3 bases from J, leaving 17 bases between the germline ends. The cysteine opens and the phenylalanine closes a CDR3 of 15 amino acids. Just the 45-base CDR3 DNA is kept, in frame starting at base 1. From a lookup of the germline V gene, CDR1 and CDR2 are MNHEY and SVGAGI. The sample was peripheral blood, taken in the first trimester of pregnancy. Here the chain combines TRBV6-5 and TRBJ1-2; no D gene call is confident. This TCR came from a female donor in good health, enrolled as a control in a pregnancy study. The CDR3 region reads CASRSPGRDDYGYTF. The sequence in DNA is TGTGCCAGCAGATCACCCGGGAGGGATGACTATGGCTACACCTTC.